Included here is one TCR beta chain sequence, with context. Its antigen is unknown. Vbeta (60) and Jbeta (13) primers were used in the PCR. How the authors handled the data: Unique TCR beta chains totaled some 80 million in a later count, with roughly 11 million of them shared. Libraries were prepared by immunoSEQ multiplex PCR; TCRdb keeps only in-frame clonotypes and omits some of them. V and J calls and clone size are given by that table; D and trimming were obtained from the DNA. The sample holds about 200,000 clones, approximately 80% seen once. Healthy bone marrow donors formed the donor group. The sample originates from a study of cytomegalovirus exposure and HLA in healthy donors. Study results and limitations: Later analysis revealed greater clonal expansion in HLA-associated TCR beta chains than in equally common others. Most TCR sequences showed up rarely, but some public TCRs showed up in many donors.

Germline values: CDR1 MNHEY, CDR2 SMNVEV (reference sequence). Trimming took off 4 bases at V and 6 bases at J, with 16 bases between the two ends. This CDR3 contains 16 residues. This chain connects TRBV27 to TRBJ1-6; TRBD1 is a possible D gene (6 bases). Specimen: PBMCs. The source is a woman between 25 and 40 years old in good health and CMV-seronegative. The CDR3 loop reads CASSYTGWGINSPLHF. The CDR3 nucleotides are TGTGCCAGCAGTTATACAGGGTGGGGAATTAATTCACCCCTCCACTTT.